The present entry profiles one T cell receptor beta chain with its context. What it binds is unknown. The data are from a study of cytomegalovirus exposure and HLA in healthy donors. The V gene's germline CDR1 is MGHDK and CDR2 SYGVNS. Trimming took off 7 bases at V and 2 bases at J, with 18 bases between the two ends. The CDR3 totals 15 residues. The PCR made use of 60 Vbeta and 13 Jbeta primers. Sequenced by immunoSEQ multiplex PCR; TCRdb stores in-frame clones only, minus some. The profile shows about 59,000 clones, around 90% of them singletons. Study-wide points: Across donors, sequencing depth was assumed by presence/absence analyses to be roughly uniform.

V and J are TRBV25-1 and TRBJ2-7, with D maybe TRBD2 (6 bases). Specimen: PBMCs. The clonotype comes from a man aged 25-40 years in good health and CMV-seropositive. CDR3 sequence reads: CASTPSAGQAYEQYF. The CDR3 coding sequence is TGTGCCAGCACCCCTTCAGCGGGTCAAGCCTACGAGCAGTACTTC.